Ten or more counts support the clone carrying this T cell receptor (beta chain). Its antigen is unidentified. This entry comes from a study of CD8 T cells in ankylosing spondylitis. Molecular-barcoded quantitative 5'-RACE produced these TCR beta libraries. TCRdb reprocessed the 5' RACE reads with MiXCR, giving one entry per CDR3 protein. The table has hundreds of thousands of distinct CDR3 sequences, about 10% seen once. The CDR3 length is 14 residues. V lost 0 bases to trimming and J lost 9 bases; unmatched junction nucleotides: 4. CDR1 is LNHNV and CDR2 is YYDKDF in the germline V gene (reference sequence). Broader study findings: Within matched ankylosing spondylitis synovial fluid, disease-linked clones were reportedly significantly enriched. Clones linked to disease, bearing a CD8+ phenotype, were relatively rare in peripheral blood.

This TCR came from a male donor with ankylosing spondylitis or in good health (not recorded which). This sequence joins TRBV15 and TRBJ1-3, with 8 nucleotides matching TRBD1. The sample comprised blood, either unsorted or a sorted T cell fraction (not recorded which). CDR3 DNA: TGTGCCACCAGCAGAGACGGACAGGGACTCACCATATATTTT. Translation gives CATSRDGQGLTIYF.